Listed below are T cell receptor beta chains from one sample, sequenced in a study of response to subunit inactivated influenza vaccine. TCRdb processed the RT-PCR reads anew with MiXCR; each CDR3 protein has one entry. The sample consists of approximately 530,000 distinct CDR3 sequences, roughly 8.2% of them appearing once. The sample was PBMCs from blood, taken around 25 months after vaccination. All receptors come from a man aged 50 to 75 who received an inactivated influenza vaccine. Each CDR3 is given with its conserved first and last residue. A D gene is named only where the DNA matches it firmly. Clone size is not always given. Where it is, it says once, few, many or a class for expanded clones.

CDR3 | DNA | J | D | size | V
CASSLPSAYNEAFF | TGTGCCAGCAGCCTCCCCTCCGCGTACAATGAAGCTTTCTTT | TRBJ1-1 | NA | NA | TRBV11-2
CASSKSLCRDRENGEAFF | TGTGCCAGCAGCAAAAGTCTTTGCCGGGACAGGGAGAACGGTGAAGCTTTCTTT | TRBJ1-1 | NA | NA | TRBV21-1
CASPYGLSLDGELFF | TGTGCCAGTCCCTACGGTCTATCTCTGGACGGGGAGCTGTTTTTT | TRBJ2-2 | NA | few | TRBV11-2
CASSYETRNTEAFF | TGCGCCAGCAGCTATGAAACGCGGAACACTGAAGCTTTCTTT | TRBJ1-1 | NA | many | TRBV5-1
CSARDGTAVYEQHF | TGCAGTGCTAGAGATGGGACAGCGGTCTACGAGCAGCACTTC | TRBJ2-7 | TRBD1 | NA | TRBV20-1
CASSSYRTEAFF | TGTGCCAGCAGTTCGTACAGGACTGAAGCTTTCTTT | TRBJ1-1 | NA | many | TRBV12-3/TRBV12-4
CASSLGGGNSPLHF | TGTGCCAGCAGTTTAGGGGGAGGCAATTCACCCCTCCACTTT | TRBJ1-6 | NA | few | TRBV12-3/TRBV12-4
CASKTGQGNYEQYF | TGTGCCAGCAAGACGGGACAGGGTAACTACGAGCAGTACTTC | TRBJ2-7 | TRBD1 | NA | TRBV6-1
CASSEVLAGGRETQYF | TGTGCCAGCAGTGAGGTTCTAGCGGGGGGGCGAGAGACCCAGTACTTC | TRBJ2-5 | TRBD2 | NA | TRBV6-1
CASSMTSGGYNEQFF | TGTGCCAGCAGTATGACTAGCGGGGGATACAATGAGCAGTTCTTC | TRBJ2-1 | TRBD2 | many | TRBV27
CASRQDIDNSPLHF | TGTGCCAGCAGGCAGGATATCGATAATTCACCCCTCCACTTT | TRBJ1-6 | NA | many | TRBV12-3/TRBV12-4
CASSQGQISTQPQHF | TGTGCCAGCAGCCAAGGGCAGATATCGACCCAGCCCCAGCATTTT | TRBJ1-5 | NA | few | TRBV3-1
CASSRLGTNEKLFF | TGTGCCAGCAGCCGACTAGGGACAAATGAAAAACTGTTTTTT | TRBJ1-4 | NA | NA | TRBV7-8
CASSQVRLNSYEQYF | TGTGCCAGCAGCCAAGTGCGGCTGAACTCCTACGAGCAGTACTTC | TRBJ2-7 | NA | few | TRBV3-1
CAAQGGNTEAFF | TGTGCCGCCCAGGGAGGGAACACTGAAGCTTTCTTT | TRBJ1-1 | NA | many | TRBV24-1
CASSQDLSSSSYNEQFF | TGCGCCAGCAGCCAAGATCTTAGTAGTAGCTCCTACAATGAGCAGTTCTTC | TRBJ2-1 | NA | NA | TRBV4-3
CASSLGRVVETQYF | TGTGCCAGCAGCTTGGGGAGGGTGGTAGAGACCCAGTACTTC | TRBJ2-5 | TRBD2 | few | TRBV7-2
CAIYSGRGTEAFF | TGTGCCATTTATTCGGGGAGAGGGACTGAAGCTTTCTTT | TRBJ1-1 | NA | NA | TRBV19